The 5 T cell receptor beta chains given below trace back to one sample, sequenced in a study of Ad26.COV2.S vaccination and SARS-CoV-2 variants. Sequenced by immunoSEQ multiplex PCR; TCRdb stores in-frame clones only, minus some. The table includes roughly 420,000 clones, more than 75% detected once. Regarding treatment: some 19 received Ad26.COV2.S at low or high dose, single or two shots; several received placebo; per-sample allocation not given. Sampling occurred on day 63 after the first vaccine or placebo injection. The input for sequencing was peripheral blood, taken in a trial of Ad26.COV2.S vaccine versus placebo. These receptors all come from a person between 18 and 59 years old who received the Ad26.COV2.S COVID-19 vaccine or a placebo.

This chain connects TRBV6-2 or TRBV6-3 to TRBJ1-1, with a possible D match to TRBD1 (5 bases). The CDR3 loop spans 13 amino acids. Germline lookup yields CDR1 MNHEY and CDR2 SVGEGT. The V end lost 5 bases, the J end lost 5 bases, and 12 bases lay between the germline ends. DNA for the CDR3: TGTGCCAGCAGTGAGGGGCCGAGGACTGAAGCTTTCTTT. Its protein is CASSEGPRTEAFF.

This clone was counted only a few times. Other DNA sequences within the sample encode an identical CDR3. The rearrangement links TRBV12-3 or TRBV12-4 to TRBJ1-2; no firm D call. Deletions cut 8 bases from V and 2 bases from J, with 9 bases between. The length of the CDR3 is 12 residues. CDR3 nucleotides: TGTGCCAGCCGGGGTCAGAACTATGGCTACACCTTC. Its protein product is CASRGQNYGYTF.

The gene calls are TRBV15 and TRBJ1-2; no definite D call. V was pared by 0 bases and J by 0 bases, with 11 bases between. CDR3 size: 16 residues. Germline CDR1 is LNHNV and CDR2 is YYDKDF (reference sequence). The CDR3 protein is CATSRDAGSPNYGYTF. CDR3 DNA sequence: TGTGCCACCAGCAGAGATGCGGGGTCCCCTAACTATGGCTACACCTTC.

The CDR3 coding sequence is TGTGCCAGCAGCGTAGGGGCAGGGAGGGGCGCCACCGGGGAGCTGTTTTTT. It codes for CASSVGAGRGATGELFF. This chain joins TRBV9 and TRBJ2-2; 7 positions match TRBD2. The length of the CDR3 is 17 residues. V dropped 0 bases and J dropped 4; count of bases not matched to a gene: 9. CDR1 and CDR2 (germline): SGDLS, YYNGEE. The variable domain in full, completed from reference TRBV9 and TRBJ2-2, reads DSGVTQTPKHLITATGQRVTLRCSPRSGDLSVYWYQQSLDQGLQFLIQYYNGEERAKGNILERFSAQQFPDLHSELNLSSLELGDSALYFCASSVGAGRGATGELFFGEGSRLTVL.

The chain carries TRBV2 and TRBJ1-6; D remains unclear. From germline, CDR1 is SNHLY and CDR2 FYNNEI. The CDR3 contains 14 residues. Trimming shortened V by 5 bases and J by 0 bases, and 5 bases separated the two germline ends. The CDR3 is CASSPDSYNSPLHF. CDR3 nucleotides: TGTGCCAGCAGTCCGGACTCCTATAATTCACCCCTCCACTTT.